The present T cell receptor (beta chain) was sequenced within a study of PD-1 blockade in classical Hodgkin lymphoma. In the case of this clone: Antigen: not known.

Clones were sequenced by immunoSEQ multiplex PCR, and TCRdb holds only the in-frame ones, with some missing. The sample shows under 80,000 clones, about 94% of them seen only once. Noted time point: newly diagnosed, previously untreated cHL patient sample. CDR1 SGHRS and CDR2 YFSETQ come from the germline V gene. The J segment lost 11 bases and the V segment lost 3 bases, leaving 16 bases of the junction unmatched. The CDR3 runs 15 residues. Study-wide results and caveats: As was reported, newly diagnosed patients showed lower baseline TCR diversity than healthy donors did.

The sample comprised peripheral blood mononuclear cells (PBMCs). The TCR was taken from a human donor with classical Hodgkin lymphoma. The rearrangement uses TRBV5-1 and TRBJ1-1, with 7 bases that match TRBD1. DNA of the CDR3: TGCGCCAGCAGCTCGATGACAGGGTCACTAAGCTGGGCTTTCTTT. Its protein product is CASSSMTGSLSWAFF. Variable domain in full (rest from reference TRBV5-1 and TRBJ1-1): KAGVTQTPRYLIKTRGQQVTLSCSPISGHRSVSWYQQTPGQGLQFLFEYFSETQRNKGNFPGRFSGRQFSNSRSEMNVSTLELGDSALYLCASSSMTGSLSWAFFGQGTRLTVV.